Listed below are T cell receptor beta chains from one sample, sequenced in a study of cytomegalovirus exposure and HLA in healthy donors. Sequencing was performed with immunoSEQ multiplex PCR; in TCRdb, only in-frame clones are kept and a portion is missing. This sample yields approximately 73,000 clones, of which approximately 57% are seen a single time; 5% to 6% belongs to the top ten. Material: PBMCs. The receptors derive from a man aged 30-40 years in good health and CMV-seropositive. CDR3s include the opening cysteine and the closing phenylalanine or tryptophan. D genes are given only for firm matches. Clone size is given for some rows only: seen once, a few or many times, or a class if the clone is expanded.

V: TRBV7-9
J: TRBJ2-5
size: .
D: TRBD2
DNA: TGTGCCAGCAGCTTTATGGGACTAGCGGGGAAAGAGACCCAGTACTTC
CDR3: CASSFMGLAGKETQYF

V: TRBV2
J: TRBJ1-6
size: .
D: .
DNA: TGTGCCAGCAGTAGCGAGGGCGCTGGTGGGCTGATTATTTCACCCCTCCACTTT
CDR3: CASSSEGAGGLIISPLHF

V: TRBV30
J: TRBJ2-5
size: .
D: .
DNA: TGTGCCTGGAGTGGGGGAGGGGGACAAGAGACCCAGTACTTC
CDR3: CAWSGGGGQETQYF

V: TRBV9
J: TRBJ2-1
size: .
D: TRBD1
DNA: TGTGCCAGCAGCGTCGCGGACAGGGGAGATGAGCAGTTCTTC
CDR3: CASSVADRGDEQFF

V: TRBV5-4
J: TRBJ2-3
size: .
D: TRBD2
DNA: TGTGCCAGCAGCTTGATGTTGACTAGCGGGAAGGATACGCAGTATTTT
CDR3: CASSLMLTSGKDTQYF

V: TRBV5-1
J: TRBJ2-5
size: many
D: TRBD1
DNA: TGCGCCAGCAGCTGGAGGACAGGGGGCAAAGAGACCCAGTACTTC
CDR3: CASSWRTGGKETQYF

V: TRBV29-1
J: TRBJ2-3
size: .
D: TRBD2
DNA: TGCAGCGTTGAAGGCGGGAGGAGCACAGATACGCAGTATTTT
CDR3: CSVEGGRSTDTQYF

V: TRBV6-5
J: TRBJ1-2
size: .
D: .
DNA: TGTGCCAGCAGTTACGGTCAGGCTGGGTATGGCTACACCTTC
CDR3: CASSYGQAGYGYTF

V: TRBV6-5
J: TRBJ1-1
size: .
D: .
DNA: TGTGCCAGCAGGCGGGGGACTCTGAACACTGAAGCTTTCTTT
CDR3: CASRRGTLNTEAFF

V: TRBV11-3
J: TRBJ1-1
size: .
D: .
DNA: TGTGCCAGCAGCTATAGGGAGACGGAAGCTTTCTTT
CDR3: CASSYRETEAFF

V: TRBV7-9
J: TRBJ1-1
size: .
D: .
DNA: TGTGCCAGCAGCTTAGCGCGGGGGCATGCTGAAGCTTTCTTT
CDR3: CASSLARGHAEAFF

V: TRBV5-4
J: TRBJ2-3
size: .
D: TRBD2
DNA: TGTGCCAGCAGCTTTGGGACTAGGGCAGATACGCAGTATTTT
CDR3: CASSFGTRADTQYF

V: TRBV7-9
J: TRBJ2-3
size: .
D: .
DNA: TGTGCCAGCAGCTTAGGGAGGGGCACAGATACGCAGTATTTT
CDR3: CASSLGRGTDTQYF

V: TRBV6-1
J: TRBJ2-7
size: .
D: .
DNA: TGTGCCAGCAGTGAAGCGCTGAGTTCTGTCTACGAGCAGTACTTC
CDR3: CASSEALSSVYEQYF

V: TRBV4-3
J: TRBJ2-2
size: once
D: TRBD2
DNA: TGCGCCAGCAGCCGCGGGAGGGCCCGGACCGGGGAGCTGTTTTTT
CDR3: CASSRGRARTGELFF

V: TRBV2
J: TRBJ1-4
size: few
D: TRBD1
DNA: TGTGCCAGCAATTCGGGCAGGGGGTCCACTAATGAAAAACTGTTTTTT
CDR3: CASNSGRGSTNEKLFF